The 32 T cell receptor beta chains listed next were all sequenced from one sample in a study of Graves' ophthalmopathy and Graves' hyperthyroidism. Beta-chain TCR CDR3 regions were amplified from RNA transcripts. First-round RT-PCR relied on HTBI primers, and a second-round multiplex PCR came next. MiXCR, applied by TCRdb to the multiplex PCR reads, yields one record per CDR3 protein. The data contain roughly 400,000 distinct CDR3 sequences, about 17% of them singletons. Specimen: peripheral blood. The receptors shown here come from a woman under 30 with Graves' ophthalmopathy.

This clonotype was recorded at least ten times. The chain carries TRBV14 and TRBJ1-1; tentative D call: TRBD1 (5 bases). There are 13 residues in the CDR3. Trimming removed 7 bases at V and 4 bases at J, with 13 bases between. Germline values: CDR1 SGHDN, CDR2 FVKESK. This CDR3 reads CASTPLGGTEAFF. The CDR3 nucleotides are TGTGCCAGCACCCCATTGGGGGGCACTGAAGCTTTCTTT.

The sample holds many counts of this clonotype. The rearrangement joins TRBV27 to TRBJ1-5; the match to TRBD1 covers 7 bases. Germline values: CDR1 MNHEY, CDR2 SMNVEV (reference sequence). The V segment lost 6 bases and the J segment 0 bases; nucleotides outside the gene matches: 17. This CDR3 is 19 amino acids long. CDR3 in amino acids: CASSRIPPDRLYSNQPQHF. CDR3 nucleotides: TGTGCCAGCAGCCGAATACCACCGGACAGGCTTTATAGCAATCAGCCCCAGCATTTT.

This clonotype was detected ten times or more. The rearrangement uses TRBV5-1 and TRBJ2-7; no definite D call. Per germline, CDR1 SGHRS and CDR2 YFSETQ. The germline V and J ends were trimmed by 4 bases and 3 bases, with 14 bases remaining between them. This CDR3 has 14 residues. For the CDR3, the DNA is TGCGCCAGCAGCCCGCGCACGCAGTTCTACGAGCAGTACTTC. Protein product: CASSPRTQFYEQYF.

The V and J genes are TRBV12-3 or TRBV12-4 and TRBJ1-2; D not certain. The V end lost 6 bases, the J end lost 4 bases, and 18 bases lay between the germline ends. The CDR3 is 15 amino acids. The CDR3 is CASSPQGILSYGYTF. The CDR3 DNA reads as TGTGCCAGCAGCCCCCAAGGGATTCTATCCTATGGCTACACCTTC.

The J gene is TRBJ1-5, the V gene TRBV28; perhaps TRBD1 as D (6 bases). Deletions cut 7 bases from V and 5 bases from J, with 18 bases between. In germline, CDR1 is MDHEN, CDR2 SYDVKM. The CDR3 is 15 amino acids. CDR3 loop: CASKIQGRGDQPQHF. As DNA, the CDR3 is TGTGCCAGCAAAATCCAGGGGAGAGGCGATCAGCCCCAGCATTTT. Together with reference TRBV28 and TRBJ1-5, the CDR3 gives the full variable domain: DVKVTQSSRYLVKRTGEKVFLECVQDMDHENMFWYRQDPGLGLRLIYFSYDVKMKEKGDIPEGYSVSREKKERFSLILESASTNQTSMYLCASKIQGRGDQPQHFGDGTRLSIL.

This chain links TRBV6-5 with TRBJ2-5, with TRBD2 matching 12 bases. The CDR3 spans 16 residues. Germline V gene sequence: CDR1 MNHEY, CDR2 SVGAGI. V was pared by 4 bases and J by 1 base, with 4 bases of the junction left unmatched. CDR3 DNA: TGTGCCAGCAGTTCAGGACTAGCGGGAACCCAAGAGACCCAGTACTTC. Its protein product is CASSSGLAGTQETQYF.

There are many counts of this clonotype. V gene TRBV2 combines with J gene TRBJ1-5, with 7 bases matching TRBD1. In germline, CDR1 is SNHLY, CDR2 FYNNEI. J gave up 3 bases and V 4 bases, and 6 bases lay outside the gene matches. The CDR3 runs to 15 residues. CDR3 in amino acids: CASSGTGAHNQPQHF. The CDR3 coding sequence is TGTGCCAGCAGTGGAACAGGGGCCCACAATCAGCCCCAGCATTTT.

This clonotype was seen repeatedly, ten times or more. The genes are TRBV20-1 and TRBJ2-7; TRBD1 agrees at 9 bases. Trimming at V came to 1 base and at J to 2 bases, leaving 3 bases not matched to a gene. Germline V lookup: CDR1 DFQATT, CDR2 SNEGSKA (reference sequence). CDR3 length: 14 amino acids. CDR3 residues: CSARANRGPYEQYF. In DNA form, the CDR3 reads TGCAGTGCTAGAGCCAACAGGGGGCCCTACGAGCAGTACTTC.

This clonotype has ten or more counts. This chain connects TRBV11-2 to TRBJ1-1; possibly TRBD1 for D (6 bases). The CDR3 contains 15 residues. The germline V gene encodes CDR1 SGHAT and CDR2 FQNNGV. Trimming took 6 bases from V and 3 from J, leaving 17 bases between them. CDR3 bases: TGTGCCAGCAGAAAAAATCCAGGGGTGGACACTGAAGCTTTCTTT. Its translation is CASRKNPGVDTEAFF. Using reference TRBV11-2 and TRBJ1-1 for the parts outside the CDR3, the full variable domain is EAGVAQSPRYKIIEKRQSVAFWCNPISGHATLYWYQQILGQGPKLLIQFQNNGVVDDSQLPKDRFSAERLKGVDSTLKIQPAKLEDSAVYLCASRKNPGVDTEAFFGQGTRLTVV.

This clonotype was observed at least ten times. This chain joins TRBV7-9 and TRBJ2-7; no firm D call. Per germline, CDR1 SEHNR and CDR2 FQNEAQ (reference sequence). V lost 0 bases to trimming and J lost 7 bases, with 10 bases between them. The CDR3 length is 13 residues. CDR3 bases: TGTGCCAGCAGCTTAGCCCCCTCCCGGGAGCAGTACTTC. It is translated as CASSLAPSREQYF.

This clonotype was seen at least ten times. The chain links TRBV7-3 to TRBJ2-3; 9 bases align to TRBD2. V dropped 0 bases and J dropped 1; count of bases not matched to a gene: 5. This CDR3 region has 17 residues. The germline CDR1 and CDR2 sequences are SGHTA and FQGTGA. The CDR3 region has the DNA TGTGCCAGCAGCTTAACGTCGAGGACTAGCGGCACAGATACGCAGTATTTT. This codes for CASSLTSRTSGTDTQYF.

In its sample, this clonotype was seen many times. The gene calls are TRBV2 and TRBJ1-5; D not resolved. Per germline, CDR1 SNHLY and CDR2 FYNNEI. The V gene lost 1 base and the J gene lost 4 bases, with 8 bases spanning the gap. The CDR3 covers 14 residues. In nucleotides, the CDR3 is TGTGCCAGCAGTGAAGAGAGTCGGAATCAGCCCCAGCATTTT. Translation gives CASSEESRNQPQHF.

This clonotype was observed at least ten times. The V call is TRBV27, the J call TRBJ1-5, with 7 positions matching TRBD1. Trimming cost V 5 bases and J 0 bases; bases outside gene matches: 7. This CDR3 contains 16 residues. Germline assignment: CDR1 MNHEY and CDR2 SMNVEV (reference sequence). CDR3 nucleotides: TGTGCCAGCAGTCGGGCAGGGGGTATTAGCAATCAGCCCCAGCATTTT. Amino acid sequence: CASSRAGGISNQPQHF.

This clonotype occurred many times. V usage is TRBV6-2 or TRBV6-3 and J usage is TRBJ1-1; no firm D call. CDR3 length: 14 amino acids. V lost 7 bases and J lost 1, with 13 bases in between. Per the germline V gene, CDR1 is MNHEY and CDR2 is SVGEGT. The CDR3 region has the DNA TGTGCCAGCACCCACCTCCACCCGAACACTGAAGCTTTCTTT. Its translation: CASTHLHPNTEAFF.

There are many counts of this clonotype. V is TRBV30 and J is TRBJ2-5; 7 nucleotides match TRBD1. CDR1 and CDR2 from the germline V gene are GTSNPN and SVGIG (reference sequence). This CDR3 has 16 amino acids. Losses at the gene ends were 2 bases for V and 3 bases for J; bases not matched to a gene: 12. In DNA form, the CDR3 reads TGTGCCTGGAGTCCCGGGTTTTGGGACAGTGAAGAGACCCAGTACTTC. Protein product: CAWSPGFWDSEETQYF.

The chain joins TRBV6-2 or TRBV6-3 to TRBJ1-2; TRBD1 aligns across 8 bases. The CDR3 length is 15 residues. CDR1 MNHEY and CDR2 SVGEGT come from the germline V gene. Trimming took 2 bases from V and 5 from J; bases not matched to a gene: 7. CDR3 in DNA: TGTGCCAGCAGTTACGTGGGACAGGAGGTATATGGCTACACCTTC. Amino acids: CASSYVGQEVYGYTF.

In this sample, this clonotype turned up many times. This chain joins TRBV5-1 and TRBJ1-3; 8 bases align to TRBD1. This CDR3 is 15 amino acids long. Germline V gene sequence: CDR1 SGHRS, CDR2 YFSETQ. Germline trimming cut 4 bases from V and 2 bases from J; bases unmatched to any gene: 5. The CDR3 DNA follows: TGCGCCAGCAGCATGGACAGGGTGGCTGGAAACACCATATATTTT. This codes for CASSMDRVAGNTIYF.

The table lists this clonotype with many counts. At one end, the junction sequence differs from germline, possibly due to a read error. V and J are TRBV29-1 and TRBJ2-5; TRBD2 aligns across 14 bases. Per the germline V gene, CDR1 is SQVTM and CDR2 is ANQGSEA. The CDR3 runs 12 residues. The CDR3 sequence: CSVGGTSGGRGF. CDR3 sequence (DNA): TGCAGCGTGGGAGGGACTAGCGGGGGCCGTGGCTTC.

This clonotype was recorded many times. Given a much more abundant clone one base away, this may be a read error. The V and J genes are TRBV12-3 or TRBV12-4 and TRBJ1-3, with D unclear. The V end was cut by 5 bases, the J end by 0 bases, with 5 bases between. The CDR3 runs 13 residues. The CDR3 loop reads CASSGFSGNTIYF. The DNA of the CDR3 is TGTGCCAGCAGTGGCTTCTCTGGAAACACCATATATTTT.

This clonotype was found many times. The chain joins TRBV5-1 to TRBJ1-5, with 8 bases that match TRBD1. The V gene's germline CDR1 is SGHRS and CDR2 YFSETQ. There are 15 residues in the CDR3. The junction had 7 bases not matched to a gene; V was cut back by 4 bases and J by 4 bases. The CDR3 nucleotides are TGCGCCAGCAGCAAGACAGGGGCTGGGAATCAGCCCCAGCATTTT. Encoded protein: CASSKTGAGNQPQHF.

This clonotype was seen ten or more times. The V and J genes are TRBV9 and TRBJ1-3, with TRBD1 matching over 8 bases. Per germline, CDR1 SGDLS and CDR2 YYNGEE. CDR3 length equals 14 residues. The V segment lost 4 bases and the J segment 8 bases; nucleotides outside the gene matches: 8. As DNA, the CDR3 is TGTGCCAGCAGCCTTGGACAGGGTTGGGACACCATATATTTT. Residues: CASSLGQGWDTIYF.

This clonotype was found many times. V and J are TRBV7-2 and TRBJ2-7; D is undetermined. The CDR3 has 13 amino acids. With 4 bases removed from V and 2 bases from J, the gap between germline ends came to 9 bases. Germline V gene lookup returns CDR1 SGHTA and CDR2 FQGNSA. The CDR3 DNA sequence: TGTGCCAGCAGCTCACCGCGGCCCTACGAGCAGTACTTC. Its translation: CASSSPRPYEQYF.

The rearrangement joins TRBV6-2 or TRBV6-3 to TRBJ2-7; D uncertain. Germline lookup yields CDR1 MNHEY and CDR2 SVGEGT. V lost 7 bases to trimming and J lost 2 bases, with 6 bases between them. This CDR3 region has 11 residues. As DNA, the CDR3 is TGTGCCAGCAAGGTGACCTACGAGCAGTACTTC. It yields the protein CASKVTYEQYF.

This clonotype has at least ten counts. J is TRBJ2-6 and V is TRBV11-1; 8 bases align to TRBD1. Trimming at V came to 5 bases and at J to 1 base, leaving 10 bases not matched to a gene. The CDR3 covers 18 residues. The germline V gene encodes CDR1 SGHAT and CDR2 FQDESV (reference sequence). CDR3 protein: CASSLGQAKGSGANVLTF. CDR3 DNA: TGTGCCAGCAGCCTGGGACAGGCAAAGGGATCTGGGGCCAACGTCCTGACTTTC.

Many counts were recorded for this clonotype. This chain connects TRBV6-1 to TRBJ2-7; D not resolved. In germline, CDR1 is MNHNS, CDR2 SASEGT. The germline V and J ends were trimmed by 6 bases and 3 bases, with 12 bases remaining between them. CDR3 length: 13 residues. CDR3 nucleotides: TGTGCCAGCAGAGACGGATCCCACTACGAGCAGTACTTC. Amino acids: CASRDGSHYEQYF.

This clonotype was recorded at least ten times. The rearrangement joins TRBV18 to TRBJ2-7, with D possibly TRBD1 on 5 matching bases. Germline V gene lookup returns CDR1 KGHSH and CDR2 LQKENI. V lost 3 bases and J lost 4, with 16 bases in between. CDR3 length: 15 amino acids. The CDR3 is CASSPGSSRGYEQYF. In DNA, the CDR3 is TGTGCCAGCTCACCGGGGTCCTCAAGGGGTTACGAGCAGTACTTC.

This clonotype was counted ten times or more. This sequence joins TRBV20-1 and TRBJ1-1; D call uncertain. Deletions cut 6 bases from V and 5 bases from J, with 10 bases between. Germline CDR1 reads DFQATT; CDR2 reads SNEGSKA (reference sequence). This CDR3 spans 11 amino acids. The CDR3 sequence is CSAKGVTEAFF. The DNA of the CDR3 is TGCAGTGCGAAGGGTGTTACTGAAGCTTTCTTT.

Ten or more counts support this clonotype. The rearrangement uses TRBV30 and TRBJ1-6; D is undetermined. The CDR3 covers 14 residues. From germline, CDR1 is GTSNPN and CDR2 SVGIG (reference sequence). With 0 bases removed from V and 15 bases from J, the gap between germline ends came to 18 bases. CDR3 DNA sequence: TGTGCCTGGAGTGTACTTGGGTCACCCTATATCCTCCACTTT. It specifies CAWSVLGSPYILHF. The complete variable domain, with remaining parts taken from reference TRBV30 and TRBJ1-6, reads SQTIHQWPATLVQPVGSPLSLECTVEGTSNPNLYWYRQAAGRGLQLLFYSVGIGQISSEVPQNLSASRPQDRQFILSSKKLLLSDSGFYLCAWSVLGSPYILHFGNGTRLTVT.

Worth noting for this clonotype: The junction does not match germline at one end; this may be a read error. The chain couples TRBV12-3 or TRBV12-4 to TRBJ2-7, with 7 positions matching TRBD1. The CDR3 length is 13 residues. In DNA form, the CDR3 reads TGTACCAGCAGACAGGGTTATACCTACGAGCAGTACTTC. Residues: CTSRQGYTYEQYF.

This clonotype came up a few times. The chain employs TRBV6-2 or TRBV6-3 and TRBJ2-7, with 11 bases fitting TRBD2. Germline CDR1 MNHEY, CDR2 SVGEGT. The CDR3 loop spans 15 amino acids. The V gene end was trimmed by 6 bases and the J gene end by 5 bases; junction bases not matched to a gene: 9. The CDR3 DNA reads TGTGCCAGCAGAGGCGATAGCGGGAGGGCCAACGAGCAGTACTTC. It specifies CASRGDSGRANEQYF.

This clonotype was counted ten times or more. The V call is TRBV4-2, the J call TRBJ2-7; TRBD2 is a possible D gene (6 bases). CDR1 is LGHNA, CDR2 YNFKEQ, per germline. The CDR3 spans 14 residues. Trimming took off 5 bases at V and 5 bases at J, with 16 bases between the two ends. CDR3 coding DNA: TGTGCCAGCAGCAACACTTGGGGGACTGACGAGCAGTACTTC. It encodes CASSNTWGTDEQYF.

This clonotype was found many times. This chain connects TRBV6-5 to TRBJ1-5; D unresolved. This CDR3 spans 15 amino acids. Trimming took 5 bases from V and 1 from J, leaving 12 bases between them. Germline CDR1 MNHEY, CDR2 SVGAGI. CDR3 in DNA: TGTGCCAGCAGTAGATCCGGTAACAGCAATCAGCCCCAGCATTTT. It translates to CASSRSGNSNQPQHF.